This paragraph covers one T cell receptor beta chain sequence. Its antigen is currently not known. No base qualities exist here, and no much larger clone lies one base off it. The entire amount of isolated RNA was reverse transcribed using the High Capacity cDNA Reverse Transcription Kit, so the sequenced TCRB transcripts were expressed ones. Deep immunoSEQ sequencing was performed on naive, central memory and regulatory T cell samples, with an average of around 3.5 million total reads per sample. Sorted cells were lysed in RLT buffer and RNA was extracted with DNase-treated RNeasy Micro or Mini kits, depending on cell number. To prevent cross-contamination, every cell subset was processed on its own, while patient and healthy donor samples were processed together. Using the immunoSEQ multiplex PCR, TCRB sequences were amplified from cDNA into 87-bp fragments spanning the CDR3 region. Amplicons were sequenced on the Illumina HiSeq platform. The source study handled its data this way. Synthetic template baselines were used to correct PCR bias computationally, reads within Hamming distance 2 were collapsed together, and singletons that could not be merged were discarded. Reads were aligned against IMGT so that V, D and J genes, CDR3 length and insertions or deletions at six rearrangement sites could be assigned. Within each subset, clonotype counts were normalized to the number of sorted cells before true diversity and Gini coefficients were calculated with the tcR R package. Repertoire sharing was quantified using the overlap coefficient calculated on TCRB nucleotide sequences. Imported from immuneACCESS, the table was reduced by TCRdb to in-frame sequences with V and J called. These copies leave out some clones; in studies compared against another copy, an unresolved V gene accounts for under half, and the cause of the remainder is not known. The DNA gave D and trimming, while V, J and clone size come from that table. The sample table records some 9,800 clones; 78% of these occur just once. The top ten constitute roughly 1.5% of the sample.

The CDR3 runs 11 residues from the cysteine to the phenylalanine. Kept here is only the CDR3 DNA, which spans 33 bases and is read in frame from base 1. The germline V gene (reference sequence) provides CDR1 SEHNR and CDR2 FQNEAQ. Trimming removed 1 base from V and 8 bases from J, leaving 5 bases between the germline ends. Each donor gave one peripheral blood draw, averaging approximately 0.12 L, which was collected into heparinised tubes. Naive, central memory, regulatory and stem cell-like memory CD4+ T cells were sorted on a BD FACSAria II using a panel including CD45RO, CCR7, CD25, CD127, CD95 and CD27. Purity was above 95% for every sorted population. PBMCs were separated immediately by Lymphoprep density gradient centrifugation and were stained directly, without being cultured. So that batch effects would be minimized, each experiment stained and sorted samples in pairs, pairing one healthy donor with one patient.

These data are taken from a study of beta chain features in type 1 diabetes (dated by TCRdb to the late 2010s). About the investigation overall: Mean age, gender distribution, total cell number and subset yield did not differ between patients and healthy donors. A total of roughly 99,000,000 sorted cells were examined across all samples, and the number of cells per subset was strongly correlated with RNA yield. In the study, recently diagnosed type 1 diabetes patients and matched healthy donors were compared on the TCRB repertoires of their sorted circulating CD4+ T cell subsets. Regulatory and stem cell-like memory subsets were obtained from only 8 patients and about 8 healthy donors, while naive and central memory subsets were obtained from all 28 donors. Overall study results and their limits: Because cDNA rather than genomic DNA was sequenced, highly expressing activated cells could have been over-represented, although no difference in activation and CD3 levels was found between groups. The naive, central memory and regulatory TCRB repertoires appeared to resemble one another more closely among patients than among healthy donors. Shorter templates might have been favored by PCR, but patient and control samples were amplified and corrected together, so both groups would have been affected equally by any skew. At VDJ recombination sites, type 1 diabetes patients had fewer insertions and more deleted nucleotides, which implies abnormalities in thymic rearrangement. A moderate but significant shortening of TCRB CDR3 length was observed in type 1 diabetes patients in all four CD4+ subsets. Because small numbers of individuals were included in the HLA sub-analyses, any influence of HLA type on TCRB rearrangement was left unresolved.

The chain couples TRBV7-9 to TRBJ1-2, with no D gene named confidently. The TCR was taken from a woman aged 18-29 years in good health. The sample consisted of Tregs from blood. The sample's cell subset or site label is to be understood as: regulatory CD4+ T cells. CDR3 region: CASSLGRGYTF. The nucleotide sequence is TGTGCCAGCAGCTTAGGGAGAGGCTACACCTTC. Reference TRBV7-9 and TRBJ1-2 proteins supply the regions before and after the CDR3; the full variable domain is: DTGVSQNPRHKITKRGQNVTFRCDPISEHNRLYWYRQTLGQGPEFLTYFQNEAQLEKSRLLSDRFSAERPKGSFSTLEIQRTEQGDSAMYLCASSLGRGYTFGSGTRLTVV.